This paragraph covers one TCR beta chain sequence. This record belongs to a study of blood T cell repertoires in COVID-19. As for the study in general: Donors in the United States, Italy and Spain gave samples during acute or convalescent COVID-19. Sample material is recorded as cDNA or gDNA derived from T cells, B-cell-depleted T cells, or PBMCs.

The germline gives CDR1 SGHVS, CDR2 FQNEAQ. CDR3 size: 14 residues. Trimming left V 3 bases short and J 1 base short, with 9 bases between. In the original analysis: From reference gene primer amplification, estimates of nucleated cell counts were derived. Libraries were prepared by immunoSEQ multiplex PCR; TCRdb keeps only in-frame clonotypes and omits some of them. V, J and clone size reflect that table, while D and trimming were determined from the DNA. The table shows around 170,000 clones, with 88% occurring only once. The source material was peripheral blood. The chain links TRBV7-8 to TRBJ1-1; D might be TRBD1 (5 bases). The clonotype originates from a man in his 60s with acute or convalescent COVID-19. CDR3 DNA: TGTGCCAGCAGCTTTGCAGGGCCGAACACTGAAGCTTTCTTT. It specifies CASSFAGPNTEAFF.